The subject of this entry is one TCR beta chain. The target antigen is unknown. This specimen comes from a study of PD-1 blockade in classical Hodgkin lymphoma. Each of the patients experienced relapse following autologous stem cell transplantation, and their brentuximab vedotin exposure differed. The CDR3 is made up of 13 amino acids. CDR1 is LNHDA and CDR2 is SQIVND in the germline V gene (reference sequence). Trimming stripped 5 bases from V and 7 bases from J, with 14 bases between. Whole-study results and caveats: Whereas CD4+ TCR diversity had risen significantly by C4D1, CD8+ TCR diversity had not.

Assay used: immunoSEQ multiplex PCR; TCRdb lists only in-frame clones, some missing. This table has about 110,000 clones, nearly 90% appearing once. Sequences were derived from peripheral blood mononuclear cells (PBMCs), sampled before the second cycle of nivolumab. The chain joins TRBV19 to TRBJ2-5; D may be TRBD1 (5 bases). The TCR was taken from a human donor with classical Hodgkin lymphoma. CDR3 coding DNA: TGTGCCAGTAGTTTGGGGCCGCCGTGGACCCAGTACTTC. Its protein product is CASSLGPPWTQYF.